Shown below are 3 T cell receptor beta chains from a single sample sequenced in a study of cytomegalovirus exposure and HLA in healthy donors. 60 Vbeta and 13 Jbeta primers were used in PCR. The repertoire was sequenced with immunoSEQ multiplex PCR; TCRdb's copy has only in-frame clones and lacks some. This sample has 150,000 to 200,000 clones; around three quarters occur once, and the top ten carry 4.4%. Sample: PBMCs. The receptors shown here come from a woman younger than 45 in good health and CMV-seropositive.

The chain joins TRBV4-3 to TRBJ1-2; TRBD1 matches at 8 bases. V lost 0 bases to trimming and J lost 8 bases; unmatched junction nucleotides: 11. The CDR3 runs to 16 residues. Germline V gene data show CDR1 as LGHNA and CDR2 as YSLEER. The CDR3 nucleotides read TGCGCCAGCAGCCAAGAACTGGTAGCAGGGGGCAACGGCTACACCTTC. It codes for CASSQELVAGGNGYTF.

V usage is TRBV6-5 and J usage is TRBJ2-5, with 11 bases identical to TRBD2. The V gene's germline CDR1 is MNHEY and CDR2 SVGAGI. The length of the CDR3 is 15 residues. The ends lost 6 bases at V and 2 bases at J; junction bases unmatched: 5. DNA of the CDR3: TGTGCCAGCAGCCGCCGGACTAGCGGGCAAGAGACCCAGTACTTC. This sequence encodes CASSRRTSGQETQYF.

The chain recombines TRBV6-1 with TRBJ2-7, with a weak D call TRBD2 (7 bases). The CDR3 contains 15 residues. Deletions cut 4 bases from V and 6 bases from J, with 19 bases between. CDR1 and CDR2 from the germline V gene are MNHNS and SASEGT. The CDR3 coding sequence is TGTGCCAGCAGTGCCCCGGAGGGGGGGAAGTCCGAGCAGTACTTC. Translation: CASSAPEGGKSEQYF.